This paragraph reports one TCR beta chain. This entry comes from a study of shared clonotypes between healthy human individuals. Clones were read by immunoSEQ multiplex PCR, and TCRdb kept only the in-frame ones, dropping some. Among 2 million to 3 million clones listed, roughly 93% were seen once. Per the germline V gene, CDR1 is SGDLS and CDR2 is YYNGEE. There are 15 residues in the CDR3. V lost 3 bases, J lost 8 bases, and 10 bases stayed unmatched. The receptor comes from a man aged 18 to 29 in good health. Some clones in this sample may be carry-over from other donors' samples. The source material was naive CD4+ T cells from PBMCs. Subset described: CD45RA+ positively selected. V is TRBV9 and J is TRBJ2-3; TRBD2 matches 9 bases. CDR3 residues: CASSGPSGISGTQYF. CDR3 DNA: TGTGCCAGCAGCGGTCCTAGCGGGATAAGTGGTACGCAGTATTTT.